The clone carrying this TCR beta chain was seen at least ten times. This CDR3 comprises 15 residues. Looked up from germline, CDR1 is SNHLY and CDR2 is FYNNEI. The ends were cut back, 1 base at V and 3 bases at J, with 9 bases in the middle. The data derive from a study of T cells in Graves' hyperthyroidism and ophthalmopathy. Diagnosis of hyperthyroidism was new in patients aged 18 to 65, and its duration was under 2 months. Patients were excluded for uncontrolled infection, other autoimmune disease, pregnancy or lactation. Regions amplified from RNA transcripts were the TCR beta CDR3 regions. A set of HTBI primers served as the primers for a first-round RT-PCR of the TCR CDR3. TCRdb ran MiXCR on the multiplex PCR reads and lists one entry per CDR3 protein. The table includes fewer than 600,000 distinct CDR3 sequences, 14% detected once.

The source material was blood. This receptor was obtained from a young woman with Graves' hyperthyroidism. The chain employs TRBV2 and TRBJ2-2, with unresolved D. The CDR3 protein is CASSEGRFYTGELFF. CDR3 coding DNA: TGTGCCAGCAGTGAAGGACGCTTTTACACCGGGGAGCTGTTTTTT.